This T cell receptor (beta chain) was identified in a study of identical twins. This clonotype was counted only a few times. Every sampled donor was Caucasian and healthy. TCRdb reprocessed the 5' RACE reads via MiXCR and lists one record per CDR3 protein. Among about 530,000 distinct CDR3 sequences listed, 13% to 15% were seen once. This CDR3 comprises 14 residues. Looked up from germline, CDR1 is SEHNR and CDR2 is FQNEAQ (reference sequence). V was cut by 3 bases and J by 1 base, with 9 bases left in between. These records were also assigned to another study, of yellow fever vaccine responses in identical twins.

Sample: CD4+ T cells sorted from blood. The rearrangement uses TRBV7-9 and TRBJ2-5; D possibly corresponds to TRBD2 (5 bases). This clonotype was obtained from a woman under 30 in good health. The CDR3 loop reads CASSFDLAQETQYF. The DNA of the CDR3 is TGTGCCAGCAGCTTCGACCTAGCCCAAGAGACCCAGTACTTC.